These T cell receptor beta chains were read from a single sample in a study of blood T cells in healthy people across ages. Each CDR3 protein gets one entry after TCRdb re-called the 5' RACE reads with MiXCR. The sample contains about 560,000 distinct CDR3 sequences, roughly a quarter of which appear only once. The data also belong to a second study, concerning T cells of mothers and their children.

The sample consisted of blood. All receptors come from a boy aged 2 to 10 in good health. CDR3s include the opening cysteine and the closing phenylalanine or tryptophan. A D gene is named only where the DNA matches it firmly. Clone sizes are given selectively: once, few, many, or a class where the clone is expanded.

abundance: few
j_gene: TRBJ2-4
v_gene: TRBV27
d_gene: -
CDR3aa: CASSGREVQYF
CDR3nt: TGTGCCAGCAGTGGAAGGGAGGTACAGTACTTC

abundance: -
j_gene: TRBJ1-1
v_gene: TRBV7-9
d_gene: -
CDR3aa: CASTPGVTEAFF
CDR3nt: TGTGCCAGCACCCCTGGGGTAACTGAAGCTTTCTTT

abundance: few
j_gene: TRBJ2-5
v_gene: TRBV6-2/TRBV6-3
d_gene: TRBD2
CDR3aa: CASSYSPGGGLARETQYF
CDR3nt: TGTGCCAGCAGTTACTCCCCTGGCGGGGGACTTGCCAGAGAGACCCAGTACTTC

abundance: many
j_gene: TRBJ1-6
v_gene: TRBV9
d_gene: -
CDR3aa: CASSVGGDSNSPLHF
CDR3nt: TGTGCCAGCAGCGTGGGTGGGGATTCTAATTCACCCCTCCACTTT

abundance: few
j_gene: TRBJ1-1
v_gene: TRBV27
d_gene: TRBD1
CDR3aa: CASCTGGEAFF
CDR3nt: TGTGCCAGCTGCACAGGGGGTGAAGCTTTCTTT

abundance: -
j_gene: TRBJ1-3
v_gene: TRBV7-8
d_gene: -
CDR3aa: CASSSPGRAGGTIYF
CDR3nt: TGTGCCAGCAGCTCTCCGGGCCGTGCTGGCGGCACCATATATTTT

abundance: few
j_gene: TRBJ1-6
v_gene: TRBV12-3/TRBV12-4
d_gene: TRBD1
CDR3aa: CASSLTGQGATF
CDR3nt: TGTGCCAGCAGTCTAACGGGACAGGGGGCTACCTTT

abundance: -
j_gene: TRBJ2-4
v_gene: TRBV2
d_gene: -
CDR3aa: CASNPYLAKNIQYF
CDR3nt: TGTGCCAGCAACCCTTACCTAGCCAAAAACATTCAGTACTTC

abundance: once
j_gene: TRBJ1-2
v_gene: TRBV2
d_gene: TRBD1
CDR3aa: CASSEFGQGRDGYTF
CDR3nt: TGTGCCAGCAGTGAATTCGGACAGGGTCGGGATGGCTACACCTTC

abundance: -
j_gene: TRBJ1-2
v_gene: TRBV20-1
d_gene: -
CDR3aa: CSAELRGSGYGYTF
CDR3nt: TGCAGTGCGGAGCTGCGGGGATCGGGCTATGGCTACACCTTC

abundance: few
j_gene: TRBJ2-7
v_gene: TRBV7-3
d_gene: -
CDR3aa: CASSLMGGPAYEQYF
CDR3nt: TGTGCCAGCAGCTTAATGGGGGGGCCGGCGTACGAGCAGTACTTC

abundance: -
j_gene: TRBJ2-7
v_gene: TRBV5-5
d_gene: TRBD1
CDR3aa: CASRSSIQGINYEQYF
CDR3nt: TGTGCCAGCAGATCAAGCATACAGGGGATCAACTACGAGCAGTACTTC

abundance: few
j_gene: TRBJ2-1
v_gene: TRBV12-3/TRBV12-4
d_gene: TRBD1
CDR3aa: CASSRQGVSNEQFF
CDR3nt: TGTGCCAGCAGTCGACAGGGGGTATCAAATGAGCAGTTCTTC

abundance: -
j_gene: TRBJ1-1
v_gene: TRBV6-6
d_gene: TRBD1
CDR3aa: CASSYSARQGNTEAFF
CDR3nt: TGTGCCAGCAGTTACTCCGCCAGACAGGGGAACACTGAAGCTTTCTTT

abundance: once
j_gene: TRBJ2-7
v_gene: TRBV27
d_gene: TRBD1
CDR3aa: CASSHTGVGYEQYF
CDR3nt: TGTGCCAGCAGTCATACAGGGGTTGGCTACGAGCAGTACTTC

abundance: -
j_gene: TRBJ2-7
v_gene: TRBV6-2/TRBV6-3
d_gene: TRBD1
CDR3aa: CASSRLGQGTYEQYF
CDR3nt: TGTGCCAGCAGCCGACTGGGACAGGGAACGTACGAGCAGTACTTC

abundance: few
j_gene: TRBJ2-1
v_gene: TRBV18
d_gene: -
CDR3aa: CASSPVREAYEQFF
CDR3nt: TGTGCCAGCTCACCGGTGAGGGAGGCGTATGAGCAGTTCTTC

abundance: few
j_gene: TRBJ2-5
v_gene: TRBV6-6
d_gene: -
CDR3aa: CASKVGAYQETQYF
CDR3nt: TGTGCCAGCAAAGTGGGGGCGTACCAAGAGACCCAGTACTTC

abundance: few
j_gene: TRBJ2-3
v_gene: TRBV6-2/TRBV6-3
d_gene: -
CDR3aa: CASSYLAATDTQYF
CDR3nt: TGTGCCAGCAGTTACCTAGCCGCCACAGATACGCAGTATTTT

abundance: -
j_gene: TRBJ2-3
v_gene: TRBV29-1
d_gene: -
CDR3aa: CSVRNSLGDTQYF
CDR3nt: TGCAGCGTTCGGAATAGCTTGGGAGATACGCAGTATTTT

abundance: -
j_gene: TRBJ2-7
v_gene: TRBV20-1
d_gene: -
CDR3aa: CSAKRRGPDSYEQYF
CDR3nt: TGCAGTGCTAAACGAAGGGGACCGGATTCCTACGAGCAGTACTTC